This T cell receptor (beta chain) appears in the sequencing data of a study of blood T cell repertoires in COVID-19. The overall study: In each case, the material was cDNA or gDNA derived from T cells, B-cell-depleted T cells, or PBMCs.

Original analysis: Estimation of nucleated cell counts was performed using reference gene primer amplification. Clones were read by immunoSEQ multiplex PCR, and TCRdb kept only the in-frame ones, dropping some. That table supplies the V and J calls and clone size; D and trimming were determined from the DNA. Of tens of thousands of clones in the sample, around nine tenths were seen once. CDR3 length equals 14 residues. V dropped 4 bases and J dropped 1 base, with 9 bases sitting between them. CDR1 and CDR2 from the germline V gene are SNHLY and FYNNEI. The clonotype was recovered from a man aged 55 to 70 with active COVID-19. The chain is built from TRBV2 and TRBJ2-3; maybe TRBD2 (6 bases). The specimen sequenced was peripheral blood. CDR3 coding DNA: TGTGCCAGCAGTGTCCAGCGGGGCACAGATACGCAGTATTTT. Encoded protein: CASSVQRGTDTQYF.